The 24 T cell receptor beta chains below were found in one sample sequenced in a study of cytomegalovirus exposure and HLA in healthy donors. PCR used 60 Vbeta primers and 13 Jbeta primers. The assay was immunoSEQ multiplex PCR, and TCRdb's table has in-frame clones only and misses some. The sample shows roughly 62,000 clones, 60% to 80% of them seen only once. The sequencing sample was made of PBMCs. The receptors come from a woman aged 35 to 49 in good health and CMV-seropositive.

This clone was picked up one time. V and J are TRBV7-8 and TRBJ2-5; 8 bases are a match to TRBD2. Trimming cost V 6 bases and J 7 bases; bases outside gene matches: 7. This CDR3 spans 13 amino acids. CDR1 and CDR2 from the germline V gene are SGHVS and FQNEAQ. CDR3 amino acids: CASSLGGAGTQYF. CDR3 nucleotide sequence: TGTGCCAGCAGTCTCGGGGGGGCGGGGACCCAGTACTTC.

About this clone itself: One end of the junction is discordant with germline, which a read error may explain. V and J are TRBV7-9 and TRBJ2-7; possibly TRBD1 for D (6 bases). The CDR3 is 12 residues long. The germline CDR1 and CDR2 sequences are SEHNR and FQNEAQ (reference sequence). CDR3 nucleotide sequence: TGTTCCAGCAGCCCAGGACAGAGTGGGCAGTACTTC. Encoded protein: CSSSPGQSGQYF.

The CDR3 nucleotides read TGTGCCAGCAGCGTAGGTCCGGGACAGGGGACGGATACGCAGTATTTT. Translated, it gives CASSVGPGQGTDTQYF. The chain joins TRBV9 to TRBJ2-3; TRBD1 agrees at 10 bases. The CDR3 covers 16 residues. Trimming cost V 0 bases and J 6 bases; bases outside gene matches: 7. The germline gives CDR1 SGDLS, CDR2 YYNGEE.

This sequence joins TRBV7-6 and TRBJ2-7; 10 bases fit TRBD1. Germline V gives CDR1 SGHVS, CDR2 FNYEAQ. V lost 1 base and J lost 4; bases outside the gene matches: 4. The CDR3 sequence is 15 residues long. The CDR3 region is CASSLGGQGIYEQYF. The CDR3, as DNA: TGTGCCAGCAGCTTAGGGGGACAGGGGATTTACGAGCAGTACTTC.

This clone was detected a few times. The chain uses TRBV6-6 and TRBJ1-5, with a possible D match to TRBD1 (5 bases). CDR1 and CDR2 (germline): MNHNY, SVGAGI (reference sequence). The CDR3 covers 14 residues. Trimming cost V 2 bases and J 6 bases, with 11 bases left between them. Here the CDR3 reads CASSYTGDGQPQHF. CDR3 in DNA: TGTGCCAGCAGTTACACGGGGGACGGTCAGCCCCAGCATTTT.

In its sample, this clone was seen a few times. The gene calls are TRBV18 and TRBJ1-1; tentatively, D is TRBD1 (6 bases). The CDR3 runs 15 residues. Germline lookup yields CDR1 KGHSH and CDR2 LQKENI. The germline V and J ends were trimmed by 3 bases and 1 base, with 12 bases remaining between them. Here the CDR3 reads CASSPFQDRNTEAFF. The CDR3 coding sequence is TGTGCCAGCTCACCTTTCCAGGACAGGAACACTGAAGCTTTCTTT.

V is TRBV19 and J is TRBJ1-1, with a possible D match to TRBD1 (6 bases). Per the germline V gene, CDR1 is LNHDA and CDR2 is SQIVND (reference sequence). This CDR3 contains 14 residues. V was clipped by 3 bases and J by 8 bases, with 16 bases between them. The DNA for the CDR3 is TGTGCCAGTAGTATTGGGGGCGGGGGCCCCGAAGCTTTCTTT. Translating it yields CASSIGGGGPEAFF.

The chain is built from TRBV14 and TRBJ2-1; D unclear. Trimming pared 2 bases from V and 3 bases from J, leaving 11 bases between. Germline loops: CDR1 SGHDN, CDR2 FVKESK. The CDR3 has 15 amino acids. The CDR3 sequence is CASSQLQSGYNEQFF. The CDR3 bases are TGTGCCAGCAGCCAACTACAGAGTGGCTACAATGAGCAGTTCTTC. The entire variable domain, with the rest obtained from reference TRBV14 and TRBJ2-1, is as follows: EAGVTQFPSHSVIEKGQTVTLRCDPISGHDNLYWYRRVMGKEIKFLLHFVKESKQDESGMPNNRFLAERTGGTYSTLKVQPAELEDSGVYFCASSQLQSGYNEQFFGPGTRLTVL.

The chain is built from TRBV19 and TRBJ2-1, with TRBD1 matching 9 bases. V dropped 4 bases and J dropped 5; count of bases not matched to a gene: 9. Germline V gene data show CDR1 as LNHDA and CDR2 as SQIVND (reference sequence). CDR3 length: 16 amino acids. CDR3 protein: CASSTNRGRKDNEQFF. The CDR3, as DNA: TGTGCCAGTAGTACGAACAGGGGGCGGAAAGACAATGAGCAGTTCTTC.

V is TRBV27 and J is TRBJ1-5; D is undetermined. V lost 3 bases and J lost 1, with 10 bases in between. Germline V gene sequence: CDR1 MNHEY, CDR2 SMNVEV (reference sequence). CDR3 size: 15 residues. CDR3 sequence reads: CASSFLQTSNQPQHF. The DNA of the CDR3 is TGTGCCAGCAGTTTTTTACAGACCAGCAATCAGCCCCAGCATTTT.

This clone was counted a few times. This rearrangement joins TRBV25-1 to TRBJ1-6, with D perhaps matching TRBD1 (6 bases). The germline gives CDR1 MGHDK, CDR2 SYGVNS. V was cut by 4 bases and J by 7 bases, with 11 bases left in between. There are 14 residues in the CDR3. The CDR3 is CASSVGGQNSPLHF. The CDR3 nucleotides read TGTGCCAGCAGTGTTGGGGGCCAGAATTCACCCCTCCACTTT. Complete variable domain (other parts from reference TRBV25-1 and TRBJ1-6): EADIYQTPRYLVIGTGKKITLECSQTMGHDKMYWYQQDPGMELHLIHYSYGVNSTEKGDLSSESTVSRIRTEHFPLTLESARPSHTSQYLCASSVGGQNSPLHFGNGTRLTVT.

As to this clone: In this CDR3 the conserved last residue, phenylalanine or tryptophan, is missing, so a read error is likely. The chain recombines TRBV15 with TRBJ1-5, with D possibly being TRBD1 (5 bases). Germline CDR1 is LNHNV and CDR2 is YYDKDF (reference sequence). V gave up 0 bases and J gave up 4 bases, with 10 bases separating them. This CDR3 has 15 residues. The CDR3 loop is CATSRDRRGNQPQHL. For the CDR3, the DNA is TGTGCCACCAGCAGAGATCGACGGGGGAATCAGCCCCAGCATCTT.

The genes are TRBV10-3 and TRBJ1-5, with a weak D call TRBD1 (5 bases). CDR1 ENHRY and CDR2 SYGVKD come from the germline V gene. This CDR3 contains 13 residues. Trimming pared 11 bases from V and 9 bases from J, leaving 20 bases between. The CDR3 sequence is CAGGDGGTWPQHF. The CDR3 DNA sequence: TGTGCCGGGGGGGACGGGGGGACGTGGCCCCAGCATTTT.

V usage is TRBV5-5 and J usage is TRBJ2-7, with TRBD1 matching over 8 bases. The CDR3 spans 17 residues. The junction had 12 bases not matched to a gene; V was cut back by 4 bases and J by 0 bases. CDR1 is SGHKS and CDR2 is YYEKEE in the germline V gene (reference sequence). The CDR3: CASSATPWDRSSYEQYF. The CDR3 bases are TGTGCCAGCAGCGCCACCCCCTGGGACAGGAGCTCCTACGAGCAGTACTTC.

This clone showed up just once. The CDR3 DNA sequence: TGTGCCAGCAGCCCGCCAGGGGCTGGAAACACCATATATTTT. Translating it yields CASSPPGAGNTIYF. The chain uses TRBV5-5 and TRBJ1-3, with D possibly TRBD1 on 6 matching bases. The CDR3 has 14 amino acids. The germline V gene has CDR1 SGHKS and CDR2 YYEKEE (reference sequence). The V and J ends lost 4 bases and 2 bases respectively, with 10 bases between them.

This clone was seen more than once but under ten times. The DNA of the CDR3 is TGCGCCAGCAGCTTGGGGGGGCGGAATGAAAAACTGTTTTTT. Translating it yields CASSLGGRNEKLFF. The chain links TRBV5-1 to TRBJ1-4, with D perhaps TRBD1 (6 bases). The CDR3 length is 14 residues. The germline V gene encodes CDR1 SGHRS and CDR2 YFSETQ. V gave up 0 bases and J gave up 5 bases, with 8 bases separating them. Based on the CDR3 plus reference TRBV5-1 and TRBJ1-4, the full variable domain is KAGVTQTPRYLIKTRGQQVTLSCSPISGHRSVSWYQQTPGQGLQFLFEYFSETQRNKGNFPGRFSGRQFSNSRSEMNVSTLELGDSALYLCASSLGGRNEKLFFGSGTQLSVL.

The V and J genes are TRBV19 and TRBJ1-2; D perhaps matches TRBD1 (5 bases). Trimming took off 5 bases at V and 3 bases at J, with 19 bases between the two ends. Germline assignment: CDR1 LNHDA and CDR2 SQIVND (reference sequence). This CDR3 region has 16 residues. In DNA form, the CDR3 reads TGTGCCAGTAGTCTCCTAACAGGATGGAAAGACTATGGCTACACCTTC. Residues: CASSLLTGWKDYGYTF.

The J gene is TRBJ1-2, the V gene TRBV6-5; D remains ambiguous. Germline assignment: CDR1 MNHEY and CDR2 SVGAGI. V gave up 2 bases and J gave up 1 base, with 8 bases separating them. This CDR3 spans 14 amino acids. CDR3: CASSYEGRNYGYTF. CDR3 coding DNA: TGTGCCAGCAGTTACGAGGGTCGTAACTATGGCTACACCTTC.

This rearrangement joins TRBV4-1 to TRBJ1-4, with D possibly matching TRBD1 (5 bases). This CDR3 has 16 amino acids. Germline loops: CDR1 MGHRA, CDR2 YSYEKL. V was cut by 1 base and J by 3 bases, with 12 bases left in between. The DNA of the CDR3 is TGCGCCAGCAGCCAAGTAGGGGTTATAGCTAATGAAAAACTGTTTTTT. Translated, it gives CASSQVGVIANEKLFF.

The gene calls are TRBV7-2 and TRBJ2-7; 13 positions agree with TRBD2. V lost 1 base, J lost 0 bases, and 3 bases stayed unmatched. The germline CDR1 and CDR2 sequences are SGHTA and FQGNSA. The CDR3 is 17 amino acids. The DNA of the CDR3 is TGTGCCAGCAGCTTAGGAGGGACTAGCGGGGTCTCCTACGAGCAGTACTTC. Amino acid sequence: CASSLGGTSGVSYEQYF.

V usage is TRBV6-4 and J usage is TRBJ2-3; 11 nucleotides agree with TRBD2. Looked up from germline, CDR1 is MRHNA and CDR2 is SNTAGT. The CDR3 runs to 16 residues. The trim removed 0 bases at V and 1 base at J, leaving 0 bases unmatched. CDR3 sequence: CASSDSSGGGTDTQYF. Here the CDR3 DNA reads TGTGCCAGCAGTGACTCTAGCGGGGGGGGCACAGATACGCAGTATTTT.

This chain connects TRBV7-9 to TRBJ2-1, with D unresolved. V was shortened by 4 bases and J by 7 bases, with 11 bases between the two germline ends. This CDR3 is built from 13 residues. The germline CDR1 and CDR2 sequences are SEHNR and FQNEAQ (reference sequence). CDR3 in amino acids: CASSSFLTNEQFF. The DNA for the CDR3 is TGTGCCAGCAGCTCCTTTCTAACTAATGAGCAGTTCTTC. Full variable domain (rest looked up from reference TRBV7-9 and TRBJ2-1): DTGVSQNPRHKITKRGQNVTFRCDPISEHNRLYWYRQTLGQGPEFLTYFQNEAQLEKSRLLSDRFSAERPKGSFSTLEIQRTEQGDSAMYLCASSSFLTNEQFFGPGTRLTVL.

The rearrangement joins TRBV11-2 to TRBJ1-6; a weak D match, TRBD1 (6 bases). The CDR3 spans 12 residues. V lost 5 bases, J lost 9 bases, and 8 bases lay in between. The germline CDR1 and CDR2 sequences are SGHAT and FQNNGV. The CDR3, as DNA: TGTGCCAGCAGCCCCAGGGGTTCACCCCTCCACTTT. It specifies CASSPRGSPLHF.

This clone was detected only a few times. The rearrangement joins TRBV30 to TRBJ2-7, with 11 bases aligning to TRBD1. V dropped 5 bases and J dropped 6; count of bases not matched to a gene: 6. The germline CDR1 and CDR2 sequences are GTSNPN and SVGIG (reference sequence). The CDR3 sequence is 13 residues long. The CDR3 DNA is TGTGCCTGGTCCTGGGACAGGGGGTCCGAGCAGTACTTC. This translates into CAWSWDRGSEQYF.